Here is one T cell receptor (beta chain) with its context. The antigen remains unidentified. These data belong to a study of cytomegalovirus exposure and HLA in healthy donors. Findings of the study overall: The CMV antigen specificity of a few CMV-associated chains was confirmed through in vitro analysis. Prior analysis indicated that the majority of TCR beta V segments exhibited productivity approximately 87% or approximately 30% of the time. Reports indicate that TCR beta sequences accurately predicted the HLA-A and HLA-B alleles of most subjects.

PCR used 60 Vbeta primers and 13 Jbeta primers. Repertoires were generated with immunoSEQ multiplex PCR, while TCRdb's copy carries only in-frame clones and drops some. Of 150,000 to 200,000 clones listed, approximately 86% are singletons. Despite likely unrecorded immune exposures, the donors were nominally healthy at the time of sampling. The CDR3 extends over 19 amino acids. The V end lost 0 bases, the J end lost 4 bases, and 19 bases lay between the germline ends. CDR1 and CDR2 (germline): ENHRY, SYGVKD. Sequencing input: PBMCs. The TCR sequence derives from a woman aged 18-35 years in good health and CMV-seronegative. The V gene is TRBV10-3, the J gene TRBJ1-6, with D maybe TRBD1 (5 bases). CDR3 in amino acids: CAISESFGGTGRYNSPLHF. CDR3 nucleotides: TGTGCCATCAGTGAGTCATTCGGGGGAACTGGGCGATATAATTCACCCCTCCACTTT.